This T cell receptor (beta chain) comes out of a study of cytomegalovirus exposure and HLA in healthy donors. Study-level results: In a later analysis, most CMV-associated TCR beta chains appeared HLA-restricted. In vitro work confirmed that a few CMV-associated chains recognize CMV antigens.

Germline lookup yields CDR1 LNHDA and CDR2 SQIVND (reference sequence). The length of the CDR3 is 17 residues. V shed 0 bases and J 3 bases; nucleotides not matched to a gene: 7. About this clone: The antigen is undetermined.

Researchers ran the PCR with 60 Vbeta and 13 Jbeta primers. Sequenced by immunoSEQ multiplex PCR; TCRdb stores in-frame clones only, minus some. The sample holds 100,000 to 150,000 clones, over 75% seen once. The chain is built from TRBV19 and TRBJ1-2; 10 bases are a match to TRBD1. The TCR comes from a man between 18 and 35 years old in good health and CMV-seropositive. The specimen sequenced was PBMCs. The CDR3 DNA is TGTGCCAGTAGTATAGATTTGACAGGGGGCGCGGACTATGGCTACACCTTC. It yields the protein CASSIDLTGGADYGYTF. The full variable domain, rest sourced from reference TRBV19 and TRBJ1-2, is DGGITQSPKYLFRKEGQNVTLSCEQNLNHDAMYWYRQDPGQGLRLIYYSQIVNDFQKGDIAEGYSVSREKKESFPLTVTSAQKNPTAFYLCASSIDLTGGADYGYTFGSGTRLTVV.